This entry lists 17 T cell receptor beta chains sequenced from one sample in a study of neoadjuvant nivolumab and ipilimumab in lung cancer. Sequenced by immunoSEQ multiplex PCR; TCRdb stores in-frame clones only, minus some. The table shows approximately 6,300 clones, with less than 70% occurring only once. Sequencing was performed on tumor tissue, taken after neoadjuvant nivolumab, alone or with ipilimumab, at or shortly before surgery. These receptors originate from an adult with non-small cell lung cancer.

The J gene is TRBJ1-4, the V gene TRBV7-9; D gene unclear. The germline gives CDR1 SEHNR, CDR2 FQNEAQ (reference sequence). The CDR3 is 14 residues long. The V end was cut by 3 bases, the J end by 4 bases, with 9 bases between. CDR3 sequence reads: CASSLEGINEKLFF. CDR3 bases: TGTGCCAGCAGCTTGGAAGGGATTAATGAAAAACTGTTTTTT.

This clone was seen more than once but under ten times. The V call is TRBV7-9, the J call TRBJ2-1; unclear D gene. Germline CDR1 SEHNR, CDR2 FQNEAQ (reference sequence). CDR3 length equals 15 residues. The V end lost 2 bases, the J end lost 8 bases, and 16 bases lay between the germline ends. DNA of the CDR3: TGTGCCAGCAGCTTAAGTGGTGGGCGAGGAGATGAGCAGTTCTTC. Its translation is CASSLSGGRGDEQFF.

The gene calls are TRBV7-9 and TRBJ2-7; D gene uncertain. From germline, CDR1 is SEHNR and CDR2 FQNEAQ (reference sequence). The ends were cut back, 1 base at V and 5 bases at J, with 6 bases in the middle. The CDR3 runs 12 residues. Written as DNA, the CDR3 is TGTGCCAGCAGCTTAGAGGTCGACGAGCAGTACTTC. Residues: CASSLEVDEQYF.

The gene calls are TRBV27 and TRBJ2-7; TRBD2 matches at 10 bases. The CDR3 spans 17 residues. The J segment lost 3 bases and the V segment lost 6 bases, leaving 14 bases of the junction unmatched. CDR1 is MNHEY and CDR2 is SMNVEV in the germline V gene (reference sequence). The DNA for the CDR3 is TGTGCCAGCAGGGGCTGGCTAGCGGGAGAATTAATCTACGAGCAGTACTTC. It yields the protein CASRGWLAGELIYEQYF.

By share, this clone ranks as medium-sized. The genes are TRBV5-6 and TRBJ2-1, with D tentatively TRBD1 (6 bases). Germline assignment: CDR1 SGHDT and CDR2 YYEEEE. This CDR3 has 15 residues. V was trimmed by 2 bases and J by 1 base, leaving 10 bases between them. CDR3 amino acids: CASSFGTQSYNEQFF. The CDR3 nucleotides read TGTGCCAGCAGCTTTGGGACACAATCCTACAATGAGCAGTTCTTC.

This chain connects TRBV9 to TRBJ1-3; no clear D. Germline V lookup: CDR1 SGDLS, CDR2 YYNGEE. Trimming cost V 7 bases and J 0 bases, with 11 bases left between them. The CDR3 contains 14 residues. CDR3 DNA sequence: TGTGCCAGCGGCGACTGGAGCTCTGGAAACACCATATATTTT. As protein: CASGDWSSGNTIYF.

This clone was seen only once. The V gene is TRBV6-5, the J gene TRBJ1-2; a possible D gene is TRBD1 (6 bases). Germline V gene sequence: CDR1 MNHEY, CDR2 SVGAGI. Deletions cut 7 bases from V and 5 bases from J, with 14 bases between. The CDR3 totals 13 residues. In DNA form, the CDR3 reads TGTGCCAGCACTGGGGGGGGCAGGTATGGCTACACCTTC. This sequence encodes CASTGGGRYGYTF.

The V gene is TRBV14, the J gene TRBJ2-5; D is undetermined. V was trimmed by 4 bases and J by 5 bases, leaving 17 bases between them. The CDR3 length is 15 residues. Germline V CDR1 and CDR2: SGHDN, FVKESK. DNA for the CDR3: TGTGCCAGCAGCCCCTCGACGGGTGTAGATGAGACCCAGTACTTC. It codes for CASSPSTGVDETQYF.

The chain joins TRBV20-1 to TRBJ1-1, with D possibly being TRBD1 (5 bases). Germline V gene data show CDR1 as DFQATT and CDR2 as SNEGSKA (reference sequence). Trimming stripped 6 bases from V and 5 bases from J, with 10 bases between. The CDR3 is made up of 11 amino acids. The CDR3 DNA sequence: TGCAGTGCCCTGCGGACAACTGAAGCTTTCTTT. Translated, it gives CSALRTTEAFF.

This clone appeared once. This sequence joins TRBV6-1 and TRBJ2-7; D remains unclear. With 6 bases removed from V and 3 bases from J, the gap between germline ends came to 15 bases. Germline values: CDR1 MNHNS, CDR2 SASEGT. CDR3 length: 14 amino acids. CDR3 in DNA: TGTGCCAGCAGCTACAGTGGGGATGTCTACGAGCAGTACTTC. Its protein is CASSYSGDVYEQYF.

V gene TRBV7-8 combines with J gene TRBJ2-7; 10 positions match TRBD2. Losses at the gene ends were 5 bases for V and 4 bases for J; bases not matched to a gene: 11. Germline V gene sequence: CDR1 SGHVS, CDR2 FQNEAQ. This CDR3 has 16 residues. Here the CDR3 DNA reads TGTGCCAGCAGCCCCATTCTAGCGGGAGTGTTGTACGAGCAGTACTTC. This sequence encodes CASSPILAGVLYEQYF.

The rearrangement links TRBV7-6 to TRBJ2-5; D is unclear. Germline lookup yields CDR1 SGHVS and CDR2 FNYEAQ. CDR3 length: 12 residues. V lost 5 bases and J 3 bases, leaving 7 bases between the germline ends. CDR3 residues: CASSAVEETQYF. The CDR3 bases are TGTGCCAGCAGCGCGGTTGAAGAGACCCAGTACTTC.

The gene calls are TRBV7-9 and TRBJ2-2, with D possibly being TRBD1 or TRBD2 (6 bases each). Trimming shortened V by 7 bases and J by 1 base, and 13 bases separated the two germline ends. Germline CDR1 and CDR2: SEHNR and FQNEAQ (reference sequence). This CDR3 is built from 15 residues. The CDR3 sequence is CASNIGGGNTGELFF. The DNA for the CDR3 is TGTGCCAGCAACATAGGGGGAGGGAACACCGGGGAGCTGTTTTTT.

The rearrangement joins TRBV27 to TRBJ1-2, with 9 bases lining up with TRBD1. The CDR3 length is 13 residues. V lost 7 bases to trimming and J lost 6 bases; unmatched junction nucleotides: 6. Germline loops: CDR1 MNHEY, CDR2 SMNVEV (reference sequence). CDR3 DNA sequence: TGTGCCAGCAAACGGACAGGGGAAAATGGCTACACCTTC. Encoded protein: CASKRTGENGYTF.

This chain links TRBV5-1 with TRBJ2-2; D not resolved. Germline-derived CDR1 and CDR2 are SGHRS and YFSETQ. The length of the CDR3 is 15 residues. Trimming stripped 2 bases from V and 5 bases from J, with 13 bases between. The CDR3 bases are TGCGCCAGCAGCTTAGAAGGGTTCGGAACCGGGGAGCTGTTTTTT. Translation gives CASSLEGFGTGELFF.

V is TRBV30 and J is TRBJ2-7; TRBD2 matches 9 bases. Germline assignment: CDR1 GTSNPN and CDR2 SVGIG (reference sequence). Trimming took 1 base from V and 2 from J; bases not matched to a gene: 3. The length of the CDR3 is 14 residues. The CDR3 loop is CAWSEASGTYEQYF. Here the CDR3 DNA reads TGTGCCTGGAGTGAGGCTAGCGGGACCTACGAGCAGTACTTC.

J is TRBJ2-7 and V is TRBV9; 7 bases line up with TRBD1. V shed 5 bases, J shed 2 bases, and the junction held 7 bases outside the gene matches. CDR3 length: 14 amino acids. Germline CDR1 reads SGDLS; CDR2 reads YYNGEE. CDR3 residues: CASRSLQGPYEQYF. Here the CDR3 DNA reads TGTGCCAGCAGATCTTTACAGGGGCCCTACGAGCAGTACTTC.